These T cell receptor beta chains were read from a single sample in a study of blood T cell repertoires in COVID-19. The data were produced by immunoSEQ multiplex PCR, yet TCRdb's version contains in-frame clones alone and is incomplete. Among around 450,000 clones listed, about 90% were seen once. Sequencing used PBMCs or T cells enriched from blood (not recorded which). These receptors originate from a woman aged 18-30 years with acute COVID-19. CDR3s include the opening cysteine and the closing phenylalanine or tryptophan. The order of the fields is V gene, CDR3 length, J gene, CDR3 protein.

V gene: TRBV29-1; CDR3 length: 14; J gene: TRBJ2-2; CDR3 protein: CSVARQGSTGELFF
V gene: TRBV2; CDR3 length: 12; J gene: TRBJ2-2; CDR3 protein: CASRGGSGELFF
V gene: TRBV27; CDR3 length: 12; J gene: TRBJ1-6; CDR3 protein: CASRTGFSPLHF
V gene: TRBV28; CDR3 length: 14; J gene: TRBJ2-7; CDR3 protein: CASSLLAGGGEQYF
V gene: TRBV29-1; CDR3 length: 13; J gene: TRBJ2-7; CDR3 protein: CSVAGLLGYEQYF
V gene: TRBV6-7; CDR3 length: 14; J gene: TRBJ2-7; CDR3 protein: CASSYCLGDSEQYF
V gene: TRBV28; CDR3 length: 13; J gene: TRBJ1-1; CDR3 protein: CASTGGMNTEAFF
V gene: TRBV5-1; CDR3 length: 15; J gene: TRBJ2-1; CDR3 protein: CASSTGQGSYNEQFF
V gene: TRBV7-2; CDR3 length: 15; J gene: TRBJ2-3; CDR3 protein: CASSPTSGSGDTQYF
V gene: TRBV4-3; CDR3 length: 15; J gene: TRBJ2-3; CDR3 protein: CASSPRDRVGDTQYF